This TCR beta chain stems from a study of blood T cell repertoires in COVID-19. Whole-study context: PBMCs, B-cell-depleted T cells, or T cells provided the cDNA or gDNA that made up the material.

This CDR3 is built from 16 residues. The V end was cut by 8 bases, the J end by 1 base, with 20 bases between. Germline CDR1 and CDR2: SGHVS and FNYEAQ. Assay used: immunoSEQ multiplex PCR; TCRdb lists only in-frame clones, some missing. The sample lists just over 95,000 clones, less than 95% occurring once. The specimen sequenced was peripheral blood. The chain employs TRBV7-6 and TRBJ1-1; D unclear. The clonotype comes from a man in his fifties or sixties with acute or convalescent COVID-19. CDR3 bases: TGTGCCAGCGTGCCAACGTTGCGAGTGAAGAACACTGAAGCTTTCTTT. Its protein product is CASVPTLRVKNTEAFF. Combining the CDR3 with reference TRBV7-6 and TRBJ1-1 gives the whole variable domain GAGVSQSPRYKVTKRGQDVALRCDPISGHVSLYWYRQALGQGPEFLTYFNYEAQQDKSGLPNDRFSAERPEGSISTLTIQRTEQRDSAMYRCASVPTLRVKNTEAFFGQGTRLTVV.